This T cell receptor (beta chain) stems from a study of T cell responses to AZD1222 COVID-19 vaccine (TCRdb year 2021). The study in broad terms: AZD1222 recipients with second doses at about 4 weeks or about 12 weeks were pooled, because spike-specific TCR depth and breadth did not differ between schedules. A total of about 230 trial participants underwent TCR sequencing, of whom around 200 received two doses of AZD1222 and approximately 25 received two doses of the MenACWY control vaccine. Trial participants were enrolled by age into 18-55, 56-69 and 70-plus year subgroups, with roughly 160, 29 and 62 TCR-sequenced participants respectively.

The CDR3 regions of human TCRbeta chains were analyzed by immunosequencing. Processing in the source paper ran as follows. Repertoire TCRs were matched against a reference library of SARS-CoV-2-specific TCRs generated with the MIRA antigen-specificity platform. Breadth was defined as the fraction of unique TCRs that were SARS-CoV-2-associated. Depth was defined as the fraction of total T cells that were SARS-CoV-2-associated. Using the MIRA data, each spike-specific TCR was mapped to the spike region that the TCR reacts to and placed in a CD4 or CD8 class. Log10-transformed breadth and depth values were compared by one-way ANOVA with Sidak's multiple comparisons tests. TCRdb re-hosts the immuneACCESS table, in-frame sequences only. Its copies lack some clones; in the studies checked, an unresolved V gene accounts for under half of them, and the cause for the rest is not known. V and J calls and clone size follow that table, whereas D and trimming were derived from the DNA. The sample yields about 92,000 clones; about 91% were counted once. The top ten clones comprise under 10% of the sample.

To note about this clone: Its cognate antigen has yet to be identified. Per-base quality was not reported, and no clone a single base away is much larger than it.

What the time point label conveys for this sample: baseline before first vaccination. Vaccinee samples were obtained from the UK trials COV001 and COV002, which included a single-blind randomized controlled phase 2/3 trial of AZD1222 (ChAdOx1 nCoV-19) in healthy adults. For TCRbeta chain sequencing, PBMC samples from trial participants were taken at day 0 and at day 28 after the second dose. Based on the germline V gene, the CDR1 and CDR2 sequences are SGHDT and YYEEEE. Including the terminal cysteine and phenylalanine, the CDR3 comprises 15 residues. Only the CDR3 region is kept as DNA, spanning 45 bases read in frame from base 1. Trimming takes 2 bases off V and 4 bases off J; junction bases not matched to a gene: 8. The paper's findings and limits, for the study overall: Reportedly, almost half of the unique spike-specific TCRs recognized epitopes lying outside the regions that are mutated in the B.1.351 and B.1.1.7 variants. Conclusions about previously exposed vaccinees are limited because only five or six AZD1222 recipients were SARS-CoV-2 seropositive at baseline. No day 14 peak-response samples were available, so repertoires were characterized only after the peak T cell response. CD4 TCRs associated with the vaccine covered the entire spike protein, and the dominant responses were in regions 160-218 and 743-854. After two AZD1222 doses, spike-specific TCR breadth and depth were significantly higher than at day 0 and than in MenACWY recipients. Participants were mostly white British and included more females than males, and it was suggested by the authors that clonal diversity may have been underestimated. In the small 56-69-year group, the increase in depth fell short of significance, most likely because of low power.

The V and J segments used are TRBV5-6 and TRBJ1-1, with 7 bases aligning to TRBD1. The TCR was taken from an adult in good health. The sample consisted of peripheral blood, taken on day 0 of AZD1222 vaccination. The CDR3 reads as follows: CASSLTDRDGTEAFF. The DNA sequence is as follows: TGTGCCAGCAGCTTAACCGACAGGGATGGCACTGAAGCTTTCTTT.